The present entry profiles one T cell receptor beta chain with its context. Per the authors' pipeline: Reference gene primer amplification gave estimated nucleated cell counts. Using immunoSEQ multiplex PCR, the repertoire was profiled, and TCRdb retains in-frame clones only, with some absent. D and trimming were read from the DNA, whereas the V and J calls and clone size are those reported in that table. The sample carries some 75,000 clones, about four fifths recorded once. The data belong to a study of blood T cell repertoires in COVID-19. This CDR3 is 16 amino acids long. V dropped 6 bases and J dropped 6; count of bases not matched to a gene: 12. Germline values: CDR1 MGHDK, CDR2 SYGVNS.

The source material was peripheral blood. The clonotype originates from a woman aged 80 or older with active or convalescent COVID-19. J is TRBJ1-4 and V is TRBV25-1; 8 bases match TRBD1. This chain's CDR3 is CASSRTLGQGDEKLFF. CDR3 DNA: TGTGCCAGCAGCCGAACCCTTGGACAGGGAGATGAAAAACTGTTTTTT.